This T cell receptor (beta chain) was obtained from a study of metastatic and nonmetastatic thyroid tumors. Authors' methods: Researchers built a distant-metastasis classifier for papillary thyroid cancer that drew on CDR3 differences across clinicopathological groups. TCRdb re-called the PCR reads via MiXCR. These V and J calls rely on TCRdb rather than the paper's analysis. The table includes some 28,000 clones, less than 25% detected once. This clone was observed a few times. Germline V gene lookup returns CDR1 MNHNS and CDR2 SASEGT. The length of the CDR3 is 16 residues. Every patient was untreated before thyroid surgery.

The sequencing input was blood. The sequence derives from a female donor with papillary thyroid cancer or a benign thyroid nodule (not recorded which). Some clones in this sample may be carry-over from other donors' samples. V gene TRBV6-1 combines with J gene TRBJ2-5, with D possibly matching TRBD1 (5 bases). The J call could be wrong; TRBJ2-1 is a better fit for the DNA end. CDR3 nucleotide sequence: TGTGCCAGCAGTGAAGTAGTGGGGCCCTCTCACAATGAGCAGTTCTTC. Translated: CASSEVVGPSHNEQFF.